This T cell receptor (beta chain) was sequenced for a study of T cell responses to AZD1222 COVID-19 vaccine. Study-level information: Pooling was applied to second doses at about 4 or about 12 weeks. General observations from the study: Females outnumbered males among donors, who were mostly white British; clonal diversity was possibly underestimated. Reportedly, close to half of spike-specific TCRs are directed against unmutated variant regions.

TCRdb keeps only in-frame clones here, not all; method: immunoSEQ multiplex PCR. The data show 82,000 or so clones, more than 90% seen once. A note on this clone: Its antigen is as yet unknown.

In germline, CDR1 is SGHNT, CDR2 YYREEE (reference sequence). Trimming cost V 4 bases and J 4 bases; bases outside gene matches: 11. The CDR3 totals 17 residues. The sample here was peripheral blood, taken on day 0 of AZD1222 vaccination. The sequence was collected from an adult in good health. The V call is TRBV5-4, the J call TRBJ2-1; the match to TRBD1 covers 10 bases. The CDR3 sequence: CASSRLGGQGKYNEQFF. The CDR3, as DNA: TGTGCCAGCAGCCGCCTAGGGGGACAGGGGAAATACAATGAGCAGTTCTTC.